This T cell receptor beta chain was profiled in a study of blood T cell repertoires in COVID-19. Study at large: The United States, Italy and Spain were the sources of the acute and convalescent COVID-19 samples.

In the original workflow: The assay estimated nucleated cells by amplifying reference gene primers. Assay: immunoSEQ multiplex PCR; the TCRdb copy retains only in-frame clones and omits some. Clone size and V and J calls were adopted from that table, with D and trimming inferred from the DNA. Altogether roughly 250,000 clones are present, 82% being singletons, with the ten largest covering roughly 12%. The sequencing sample was made of peripheral blood. The TCR comes from a woman aged 55-70 years with active or convalescent COVID-19.

The CDR3: CASSDGAGAPNQPQHF. For the CDR3, the DNA is TGTGCCAGCAGTGACGGGGCGGGGGCGCCCAATCAGCCCCAGCATTTT. V is TRBV27 and J is TRBJ1-5; D may be TRBD1 (6 bases). The CDR3 has 16 residues. The V end was cut by 5 bases, the J end by 3 bases, with 17 bases between. CDR1 MNHEY and CDR2 SMNVEV come from the germline V gene (reference sequence).